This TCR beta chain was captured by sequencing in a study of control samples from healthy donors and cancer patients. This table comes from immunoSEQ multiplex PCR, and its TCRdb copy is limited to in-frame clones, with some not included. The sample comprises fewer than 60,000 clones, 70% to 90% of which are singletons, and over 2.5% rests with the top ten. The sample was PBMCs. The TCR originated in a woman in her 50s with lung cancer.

CDR3 sequence (DNA): TGTGCCAGCAGCGTCGACAGTTACAATGAGCAGTTCTTC. Its protein product is CASSVDSYNEQFF. V gene TRBV9 combines with J gene TRBJ2-1, with a tentative D call TRBD1 (5 bases). The CDR3 has 13 residues. Trimming pared 2 bases from V and 4 bases from J, leaving 7 bases between. Germline V gene sequence: CDR1 SGDLS, CDR2 YYNGEE.